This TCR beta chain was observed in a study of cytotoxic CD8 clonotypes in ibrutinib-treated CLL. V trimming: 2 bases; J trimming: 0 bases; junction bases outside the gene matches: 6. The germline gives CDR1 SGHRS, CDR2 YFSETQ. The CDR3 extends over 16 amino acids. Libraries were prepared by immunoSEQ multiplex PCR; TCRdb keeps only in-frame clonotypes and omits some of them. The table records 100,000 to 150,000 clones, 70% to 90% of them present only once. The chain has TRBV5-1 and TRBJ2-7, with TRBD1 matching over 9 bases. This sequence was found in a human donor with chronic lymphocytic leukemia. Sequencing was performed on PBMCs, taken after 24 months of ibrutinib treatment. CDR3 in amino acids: CASSFNPGQGSYEQYF. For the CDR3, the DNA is TGCGCCAGCAGCTTCAATCCGGGACAGGGCTCCTACGAGCAGTACTTC. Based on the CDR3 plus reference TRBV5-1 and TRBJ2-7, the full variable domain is KAGVTQTPRYLIKTRGQQVTLSCSPISGHRSVSWYQQTPGQGLQFLFEYFSETQRNKGNFPGRFSGRQFSNSRSEMNVSTLELGDSALYLCASSFNPGQGSYEQYFGPGTRLTVT.